In its sample, the clone carrying this TCR beta chain was seen a few times. Its cognate antigen is unknown. Study results and caveats: Whole repertoires were not studied in the larger cohort, only one V-J beta rearrangement.

TCRdb called the 5' RACE reads again in MiXCR, with one record for every CDR3 protein. The sample consists of approximately 12,000 distinct CDR3 sequences, around 52% of them appearing once. Per the germline V gene, CDR1 is DFQATT and CDR2 is SNEGSKA (reference sequence). The CDR3 is 16 residues long. With 6 bases clipped from V and 7 bases from J, the junction kept 14 bases outside the gene matches. The TCR sequence derives from a female donor with breast cancer. Sequencing was carried out using tumor-infiltrating naive CD4+ T cells sorted from the breast tumor. Subset of the sample: naive CD4+ T cells, CD4+CD45RA+CD25-. This chain links TRBV20-1 with TRBJ2-7; TRBD2 matches 14 bases. CDR3 in DNA: TGCAGTGCCCCACCGGGACTAGCGGGAGTACTGGGGGAGCAGTACTTC. Protein sequence: CSAPPGLAGVLGEQYF.